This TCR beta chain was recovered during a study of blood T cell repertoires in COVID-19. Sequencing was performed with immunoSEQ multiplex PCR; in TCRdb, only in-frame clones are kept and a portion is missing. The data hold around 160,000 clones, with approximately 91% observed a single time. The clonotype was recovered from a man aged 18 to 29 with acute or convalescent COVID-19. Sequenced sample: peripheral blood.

The CDR3: CASSQVVRTSGDNEQFF. CDR3 DNA: TGTGCCAGCAGCCAAGTTGTGCGGACTAGCGGGGACAATGAGCAGTTCTTC. The chain links TRBV4-2 to TRBJ2-1, with 12 bases aligning to TRBD2. CDR1 is LGHNA, CDR2 YNFKEQ, per germline. The V gene end was trimmed by 1 base and the J gene end by 5 bases; junction bases not matched to a gene: 6. The CDR3 is 17 amino acids.